Sequencing of this T cell receptor beta chain was carried out in a study of CD8 T cells in ankylosing spondylitis. Study-level findings and limits: Some of these motif variants have turned up before, in reports on reactive arthritis synovial fluid and blood. As reported, disease-linked clones showed significant enrichment in matched ankylosing spondylitis synovial fluid. There was a TCR beta motif, made of eight highly homologous variants, that appeared characteristic of ankylosing spondylitis blood.

This clonotype was counted between two and nine times. The antigen remains unidentified. As the method for making TCR beta libraries, quantitative 5'-RACE with molecular barcodes was used. In TCRdb, the 5' RACE reads were re-called with MiXCR into one record per CDR3 protein. The sample consists of some 250,000 distinct CDR3 sequences, 20% to 30% of them appearing once. The CDR3 contains 14 residues. V dropped 3 bases and J dropped 4 bases, with 10 bases sitting between them. Sequenced sample: blood, either unsorted or a sorted T cell fraction (not recorded which). V gene TRBV12-3 or TRBV12-4 combines with J gene TRBJ1-5; D uncertain. This TCR was recovered from a male donor with ankylosing spondylitis or in good health (not recorded which). CDR3 region: CASSFLVGNQPQHF. The CDR3 DNA sequence: TGTGCCAGCAGTTTTTTGGTCGGTAATCAGCCCCAGCATTTT.